This T cell receptor beta chain was documented in a study of cytomegalovirus exposure and HLA in healthy donors. Study conclusions and caveats: The only immune exposure information that was available was CMV serostatus. Later analysis identified a missense DCLRE1C variant that was linked to TCR beta V- and J-gene trimming.

This PCR relied on a set of 60 Vbeta primers and 13 Jbeta primers. Assay used: immunoSEQ multiplex PCR; TCRdb lists only in-frame clones, some missing. The table shows under 200,000 clones, with 65% to 70% occurring only once. About this clone: The antigen is unknown.

From germline, CDR1 is MDHEN and CDR2 SYDVKM. There are 11 residues in the CDR3. This TCR was sampled from a woman aged 18-29 years in good health and CMV-seropositive. V and J are TRBV28 and TRBJ2-5; D ambiguous. TRBJ2-7 explains the end of the DNA better; the J call may be wrong. The sequenced material came from PBMCs. In DNA form, the CDR3 reads TGTGCCAGCAGTTACAACTACGAGCAGTACTTC. Translating it yields CASSYNYEQYF.